This note documents a single T cell receptor (beta chain) sequence. Repertoires were generated with immunoSEQ multiplex PCR, while TCRdb's copy carries only in-frame clones and drops some. The data hold some 490,000 clones, with approximately 86% observed a single time. This specimen belongs to a study of blood T cell repertoires in COVID-19. V lost 4 bases, J lost 7 bases, and 18 bases lay in between. The germline V gene encodes CDR1 SGHNT and CDR2 YYREEE (reference sequence). The CDR3 covers 16 residues. The sample consisted of PBMCs or T cells enriched from blood (not recorded which). The chain links TRBV5-4 to TRBJ1-6, with D perhaps TRBD1 (5 bases). This clonotype originated in an older woman who had recovered from COVID-19. The DNA of the CDR3 is TGTGCCAGCAGCCTCGCCCCTGACAGCCAAAATTCACCCCTCCACTTT. As protein: CASSLAPDSQNSPLHF.